This passage covers 9 T cell receptor beta chains from one sample sequenced in a study of OX40 agonist ivuxolimab in advanced cancers. TCRdb keeps only in-frame clones here, not all; method: immunoSEQ multiplex PCR. The data contain about 82,000 clones, 70% to 90% of them singletons. Here the sequenced sample was CD4+ or CD8+ T cells sorted from blood, taken in a trial of the OX40 agonist ivuxolimab. These receptors all come from an adult with an advanced solid tumor such as melanoma, head and neck, liver or kidney cancer.

This clone rates as medium-sized. The J gene is TRBJ1-4, the V gene TRBV19, with TRBD1 identical over 12 bases. The V gene end was trimmed by 4 bases and the J gene end by 5 bases; junction bases not matched to a gene: 5. Germline CDR1 reads LNHDA; CDR2 reads SQIVND (reference sequence). The CDR3 has 16 residues. The CDR3 coding sequence is TGTGCCAGTAGTACGGGACAGGGGGCCAGGAATGAAAAACTGTTTTTT. It specifies CASSTGQGARNEKLFF.

This sequence joins TRBV19 and TRBJ1-3; no firm D call. Trimming stripped 5 bases from V and 5 bases from J, with 4 bases between. This CDR3 is 11 amino acids long. Germline assignment: CDR1 LNHDA and CDR2 SQIVND (reference sequence). CDR3 sequence: CASSARNTIYF. The CDR3 DNA reads TGTGCCAGTAGTGCCCGAAACACCATATATTTT.

The chain uses TRBV4-3 and TRBJ2-7; tentative D call: TRBD1 (5 bases). The CDR3 spans 15 residues. The ends were cut back, 1 base at V and 3 bases at J, with 13 bases in the middle. Germline CDR1 and CDR2: LGHNA and YSLEER. CDR3 nucleotide sequence: TGCGCCAGCAGCCAAGTCTTGGGCAGGGACTACGAGCAGTACTTC. Amino acids: CASSQVLGRDYEQYF.

V is TRBV6-1 and J is TRBJ1-5, with 9 bases identical to TRBD1. The CDR3 loop spans 15 amino acids. The ends lost 4 bases at V and 6 bases at J; junction bases unmatched: 7. In germline, CDR1 is MNHNS, CDR2 SASEGT. The CDR3 sequence: CASSGLGQGSQPQHF. The CDR3 DNA reads TGTGCCAGCAGTGGGTTGGGACAGGGCAGTCAGCCCCAGCATTTT.

The chain joins TRBV10-3 to TRBJ1-1, with a weak D call TRBD1 (6 bases). With 7 bases removed from V and 3 bases from J, the gap between germline ends came to 12 bases. This CDR3 region has 13 residues. The germline V gene has CDR1 ENHRY and CDR2 SYGVKD. The CDR3 DNA follows: TGTGCCATCATCGGGGGGCGCGACACTGAAGCTTTCTTT. Its translation: CAIIGGRDTEAFF.

The DNA for the CDR3 is TGTGCCAGCAGTTACTCGACGACAGGGGGAGGCTACACCTTC. It translates to CASSYSTTGGGYTF. The V gene is TRBV6-5, the J gene TRBJ1-2, with 9 bases lining up with TRBD1. The J segment lost 8 bases and the V segment lost 0 bases, leaving 4 bases of the junction unmatched. The CDR3 is 14 residues long. Germline V CDR1 and CDR2: MNHEY, SVGAGI.

Details on this clone: Other DNA sequences in this sample translate to the same CDR3. As DNA, the CDR3 is TGCGCCAGCAGCTTGGGTGGGCAGGGTGGAACTGAAGCTTTCTTT. The encoded protein is CASSLGGQGGTEAFF. V usage is TRBV5-1 and J usage is TRBJ1-1, with a weak D call TRBD1 (5 bases). V shed 0 bases and J shed 5 bases, with 14 bases lying between them. In germline, CDR1 is SGHRS, CDR2 YFSETQ. This CDR3 spans 15 amino acids.

V gene TRBV10-3 combines with J gene TRBJ1-6; 7 bases are a match to TRBD1. After removal of 0 bases from V and 6 bases from J, the junction contained 5 bases not matched to a gene. Germline V gene data show CDR1 as ENHRY and CDR2 as SYGVKD. This CDR3 region has 16 residues. The DNA for the CDR3 is TGTGCCATCAGTGAGTCGTCCGGGACAGCTAATTCACCCCTCCACTTT. It codes for CAISESSGTANSPLHF.

V gene TRBV13 combines with J gene TRBJ2-1, with a weak D call TRBD1 (5 bases). V shed 5 bases and J shed 2 bases, with 22 bases lying between them. From germline, CDR1 is PRHDT and CDR2 FYEKMQ (reference sequence). The length of the CDR3 is 18 residues. Here the CDR3 reads CASSRGLDPIPAYNEQFF. The CDR3 DNA sequence: TGTGCCAGCAGCAGGGGCCTAGATCCCATCCCAGCCTACAATGAGCAGTTCTTC. Based on the CDR3 plus reference TRBV13 and TRBJ2-1, the full variable domain is AAGVIQSPRHLIKEKRETATLKCYPIPRHDTVYWYQQGPGQDPQFLISFYEKMQSDKGSIPDRFSAQQFSDYHSELNMSSLELGDSALYFCASSRGLDPIPAYNEQFFGPGTRLTVL.